These 8 T cell receptor beta chains were all obtained from the same sample, sequenced in a study of T cell repertoires in cytomegalovirus infection. TCRdb reprocessed the reads with MiXCR, giving one entry per CDR3 protein. The table has almost 550,000 distinct CDR3 sequences, approximately 15% seen once. The source material was CD8+ T cells from PBMCs. Receptor source: a human donor in good health (CMV status not recorded). Some clones in this sample may be carry-over from other donors' samples.

This clonotype was counted at least ten times. A junction end diverges from the germline sequence, so it may reflect a read error. J is TRBJ1-1 and V is TRBV10-3; D unresolved. The germline CDR1 and CDR2 sequences are ENHRY and SYGVKD. This CDR3 comprises 12 residues. CDR3 residues: CAITERSGEAFF. As DNA, the CDR3 is TGTGCCATCACTGAGAGGAGCGGGGAAGCTTTCTTT.

In this sample, this clonotype turned up many times. The rearrangement uses TRBV7-8 and TRBJ1-2; possible D gene TRBD1, 6 bases. Germline CDR1 and CDR2: SGHVS and FQNEAQ. V was shortened by 1 base and J by 4 bases, with 10 bases between the two germline ends. This CDR3 is built from 14 residues. The CDR3 coding sequence is TGTGCCAGCAGCTTAGTCCTGACAGGCTATGGCTACACCTTC. Residues: CASSLVLTGYGYTF.

Ten or more counts support this clonotype. This chain links TRBV5-1 with TRBJ2-5; D unresolved. Deletions cut 4 bases from V and 0 bases from J, with 13 bases between. Germline V gives CDR1 SGHRS, CDR2 YFSETQ. The CDR3 is 15 residues long. CDR3 sequence: CASSPLRTDQETQYF. In DNA, the CDR3 is TGCGCCAGCAGCCCACTCCGGACGGACCAAGAGACCCAGTACTTC.

This clonotype was detected ten times or more. The rearrangement uses TRBV4-1 and TRBJ2-7; D is possibly TRBD2 (5 bases). Trimming took 3 bases from V and 2 from J, leaving 17 bases between them. The CDR3 has 16 amino acids. CDR1 is MGHRA, CDR2 YSYEKL, per germline. CDR3 sequence (DNA): TGCGCCAGCAGCCAGGGTCCTAATCGGGGAACCTACGAGCAGTACTTC. This codes for CASSQGPNRGTYEQYF.

This clonotype was detected many times. The chain links TRBV12-3 or TRBV12-4 to TRBJ2-7; D is possibly TRBD2 (6 bases). This CDR3 spans 16 amino acids. Trimming pared 3 bases from V and 2 bases from J, leaving 17 bases between. The CDR3 reads CASSFLGRGDPYEQYF. The CDR3 DNA is TGTGCCAGCAGTTTTCTCGGGCGCGGGGACCCCTACGAGCAGTACTTC.

This clonotype was detected many times. V usage is TRBV11-3 and J usage is TRBJ2-3; 7 positions agree with TRBD1. J was trimmed by 3 bases and V by 4 bases; bases with no gene match: 7. The CDR3 covers 15 residues. Germline CDR1 is SGHNT and CDR2 is YENEEA. The CDR3 sequence is CASSYRGRTTDTQYF. CDR3 coding DNA: TGTGCCAGCAGCTACAGGGGACGCACGACAGATACGCAGTATTTT.

The chain joins TRBV7-7 to TRBJ1-5; TRBD1 is a possible D gene (6 bases). The CDR3 length is 17 residues. V shed 2 bases and J shed 11 bases, with 25 bases lying between them. Germline CDR1 SSHAT, CDR2 FNYEAQ (reference sequence). CDR3: CASSLSGTGRSKGSQHF. Written as DNA, the CDR3 is TGTGCCAGCAGCTTATCCGGTACAGGGAGGTCTAAAGGGTCCCAGCATTTT. Variable domain in full (rest from reference TRBV7-7 and TRBJ1-5): GAGVSQSPRYKVTKRGQDVTLRCDPISSHATLYWYQQALGQGPEFLTYFNYEAQPDKSGLPSDRFSAERPEGSISTLTIQRTEQRDSAMYRCASSLSGTGRSKGSQHFGDGTRLSIL.

This clonotype appeared a few times. The chain links TRBV5-1 to TRBJ2-7; the D is unclear. Germline assignment: CDR1 SGHRS and CDR2 YFSETQ. The V end was cut by 2 bases, the J end by 2 bases, with 11 bases between. This CDR3 spans 14 amino acids. The CDR3 sequence is CASSFSRDPYEQYF. CDR3 DNA sequence: TGCGCCAGCAGCTTTAGCAGAGATCCCTACGAGCAGTACTTC.